This T cell receptor (beta chain) is from a study of response to subunit inactivated influenza vaccine. The study's findings and limits: The authors suggested that every seasonal influenza vaccination recruits few new T cells.

In regard to this clonotype: The antigen is undetermined.

MiXCR was run by TCRdb on the RT-PCR reads, yielding one entry per CDR3 protein. The sample lists around 200,000 distinct CDR3 sequences, 10% to 15% occurring once. The sample was also reused in another study, on T cells expressing NK-cell markers. That report notes: The TCR beta cDNA came from 5'RACE template switching with UMIs. For several experiments, T cell sorting was restricted to the alpha-beta TCR population by means of an anti-gamma-delta TCR antibody. These clonotypes, the leaders elsewhere, also led the CD3+CD56-NKG2C+ fraction in four donors.

The sequence was collected from a man aged 50 or older who received an inactivated influenza vaccine. This sample comprised CD8+ T cells sorted from PBMCs, obtained about 12 days after vaccination.

In nucleotides, the CDR3 is TGTGCCAGCAGTCCCGACAGGAGCACAGATACGCAGTATTTT. Its translation is CASSPDRSTDTQYF. The chain is built from TRBV28 and TRBJ2-3, with D possibly matching TRBD1 (6 bases). CDR3 length: 14 residues. Germline V CDR1 and CDR2: MDHEN, SYDVKM. V lost 5 bases, J lost 0 bases, and 9 bases lay in between. Combining the CDR3 with reference TRBV28 and TRBJ2-3 gives the whole variable domain DVKVTQSSRYLVKRTGEKVFLECVQDMDHENMFWYRQDPGLGLRLIYFSYDVKMKEKGDIPEGYSVSREKKERFSLILESASTNQTSMYLCASSPDRSTDTQYFGPGTRLTVL.